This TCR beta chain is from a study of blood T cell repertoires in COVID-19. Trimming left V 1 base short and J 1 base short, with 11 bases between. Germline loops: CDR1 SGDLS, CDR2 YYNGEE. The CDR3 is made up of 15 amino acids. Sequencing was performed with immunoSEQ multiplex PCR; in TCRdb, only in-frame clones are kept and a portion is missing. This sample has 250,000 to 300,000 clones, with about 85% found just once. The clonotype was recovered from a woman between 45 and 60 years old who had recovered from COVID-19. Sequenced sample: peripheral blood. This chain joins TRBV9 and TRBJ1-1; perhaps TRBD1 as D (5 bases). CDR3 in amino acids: CASSVNTGKNTEAFF. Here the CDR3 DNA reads TGTGCCAGCAGCGTAAATACAGGCAAGAACACTGAAGCTTTCTTT. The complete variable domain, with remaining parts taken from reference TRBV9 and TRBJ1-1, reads DSGVTQTPKHLITATGQRVTLRCSPRSGDLSVYWYQQSLDQGLQFLIQYYNGEERAKGNILERFSAQQFPDLHSELNLSSLELGDSALYFCASSVNTGKNTEAFFGQGTRLTVV.